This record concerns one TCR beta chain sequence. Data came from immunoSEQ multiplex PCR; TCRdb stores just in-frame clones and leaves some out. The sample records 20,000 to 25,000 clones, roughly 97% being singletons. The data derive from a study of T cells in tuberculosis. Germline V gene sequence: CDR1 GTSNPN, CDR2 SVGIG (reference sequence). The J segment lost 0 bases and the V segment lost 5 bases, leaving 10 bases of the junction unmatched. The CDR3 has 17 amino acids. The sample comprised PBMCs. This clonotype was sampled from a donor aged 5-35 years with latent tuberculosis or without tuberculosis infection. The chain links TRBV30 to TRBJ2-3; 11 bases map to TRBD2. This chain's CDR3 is CAWGPGTSGLSTDTQYF. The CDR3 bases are TGTGCCTGGGGGCCGGGGACTAGCGGTCTTAGCACAGATACGCAGTATTTT. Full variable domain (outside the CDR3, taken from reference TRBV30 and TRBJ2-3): SQTIHQWPATLVQPVGSPLSLECTVEGTSNPNLYWYRQAAGRGLQLLFYSVGIGQISSEVPQNLSASRPQDRQFILSSKKLLLSDSGFYLCAWGPGTSGLSTDTQYFGPGTRLTVL.